This T cell receptor (beta chain) is drawn from a study of control samples from healthy donors and cancer patients. CDR3 length: 15 residues. V was clipped by 3 bases and J by 0 bases, with 9 bases between them. Germline V CDR1 and CDR2: MNHEY, SMNVEV (reference sequence). This table comes from immunoSEQ multiplex PCR, and its TCRdb copy is limited to in-frame clones, with some not included. Of 75,000 to 95,000 clones in the sample, less than 85% were seen once. Material for sequencing was PBMCs. The chain combines TRBV27 with TRBJ2-4, with D tentatively TRBD1 or TRBD2 (5 bases each). The receptor comes from an older man with lung cancer. The DNA for the CDR3 is TGTGCCAGCAGTTTTGGGGGTATAGCCAAAAACATTCAGTACTTC. As protein: CASSFGGIAKNIQYF.